This T cell receptor beta chain came from a study of OX40 agonist ivuxolimab in advanced cancers. Clones were read by immunoSEQ multiplex PCR, and TCRdb kept only the in-frame ones, dropping some. The table lists 53,000 or so clones, more than 75% of them singletons. Specimen: CD4+ or CD8+ T cells sorted from blood, collected in a trial of the OX40 agonist ivuxolimab. The TCR originated in an adult with an advanced solid tumor such as melanoma, head and neck, liver or kidney cancer.

CDR3 sequence: CASSPRSVETQYF. The CDR3 nucleotides read TGTGCCAGCTCACCACGGAGTGTTGAGACCCAGTACTTC. This chain connects TRBV18 to TRBJ2-5; D not resolved. CDR1 is KGHSH, CDR2 LQKENI, per germline. CDR3 length: 13 amino acids. V lost 1 base to trimming and J lost 5 bases, with 8 bases between them.